A selection of T cell receptor beta chains follows, all from one sample in a study of blood T cell repertoires in COVID-19. Profiled with immunoSEQ multiplex PCR; TCRdb holds only in-frame clones, not every one. The table shows roughly 300,000 clones, with roughly 86% occurring only once. Sequencing was done on a sample of PBMCs or T cells enriched from blood (not recorded which). All receptors come from a woman in her 30s who had recovered from COVID-19. Both conserved end residues are part of each CDR3. The order of the fields is V gene, J gene, D gene, clone size, CDR3 DNA, CDR3 protein. D genes are given only for firm matches. Only some rows state a clone size, as once, few, many or a class for expanded clones.

TRBV4-2	TRBJ1-3	-	-	TGTGCCAGCAGCCAAGAAAGCCAGGGACTCTCCTCTGGAAACACCATATATTTT	CASSQESQGLSSGNTIYF
TRBV15	TRBJ2-3	TRBD2	-	TGTGCCACCAGCAGAGTAAGGTCAAGCGGGGGGGCCCCAGATACGCAGTATTTT	CATSRVRSSGGAPDTQYF
TRBV2	TRBJ1-2	TRBD1	-	TGTGCCAGCAGTCCGGACAGGGGGCTATATGGCTACACCTTC	CASSPDRGLYGYTF
TRBV7-8	TRBJ2-3	TRBD2	-	TGTGCCAGCAGCCTGACCATAGCGGGGCTAAGCGATACGCAGTATTTT	CASSLTIAGLSDTQYF
TRBV27	TRBJ2-7	-	-	TGTGCCAGCAGTACGACAGGAGATTACGAGCAGTACTTC	CASSTTGDYEQYF
TRBV19	TRBJ1-4	TRBD1	-	TGTGCCAGTAGTATTCTGGGACAGGGTACCGAAAAACTGTTTTTT	CASSILGQGTEKLFF
TRBV11-3	TRBJ2-7	-	-	TGTGCCAGCCAGTGGTGGCACTTC	CASQWWHF
TRBV20-1	TRBJ1-1	TRBD1	-	TGCAGTGCTAGTAGGGACAGACTCGGAGCTTTCTTT	CSASRDRLGAFF
TRBV23-1	TRBJ2-7	-	-	TGCGCCAGCCCTGTACAGGGCTCCTACGAGCAGTACTTC	CASPVQGSYEQYF
TRBV11-2	TRBJ2-2	-	-	TGTGCCAGCAGCCTGACAGGGAACACCGGGGAGCTGTTTTTT	CASSLTGNTGELFF
TRBV6-5	TRBJ1-5	TRBD1	-	TGTGCCAGCAGAACAGGGGTCCAGCCCCAGCATTTT	CASRTGVQPQHF
TRBV13	TRBJ2-7	-	-	TGTGCCAGCAGCCCGGGGGTTGGATTCTTTGAGCAGTACTTC	CASSPGVGFFEQYF
TRBV4-2	TRBJ2-7	TRBD1	-	TGTGCCAGCAGCCGGGAGACAGGGGGCTGGCGGCGGTACTTC	CASSRETGGWRRYF
TRBV3-1/TRBV3-2	TRBJ2-7	TRBD1	once	TGTGCCAGCAGCCCCCATTTATACCGGGACAGATCCTACGAGCAGTACTTC	CASSPHLYRDRSYEQYF
TRBV2	TRBJ2-5	-	once	TGTGCCAGCAGTGAGTCTAACGGGTCCGGAGAGACCCAGTACTTC	CASSESNGSGETQYF
TRBV18	TRBJ2-5	-	-	TGTGCCAGCTCACCATGGTCAGGGCGAGAGACCCAGTACTTC	CASSPWSGRETQYF
TRBV7-2	TRBJ1-3	-	-	TGTGCCAGCAACAGGGATCCATCCGGAAACACCATATATTTT	CASNRDPSGNTIYF
TRBV21-1	TRBJ1-2	-	-	TGTGCCAGCATCCCGGTAGGACAGGCCAAAATCAATAACTATGGCTACACCTTC	CASIPVGQAKINNYGYTF